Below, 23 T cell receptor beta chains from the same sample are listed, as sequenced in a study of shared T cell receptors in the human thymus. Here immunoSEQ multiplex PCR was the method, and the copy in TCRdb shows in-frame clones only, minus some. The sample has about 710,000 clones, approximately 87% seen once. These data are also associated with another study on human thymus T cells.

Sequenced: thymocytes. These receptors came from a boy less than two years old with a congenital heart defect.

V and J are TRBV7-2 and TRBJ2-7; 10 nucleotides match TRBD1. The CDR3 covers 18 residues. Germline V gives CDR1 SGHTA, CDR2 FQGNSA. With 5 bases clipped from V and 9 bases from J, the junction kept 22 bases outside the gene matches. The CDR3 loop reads CASSPYPGGDRGSLGQYF. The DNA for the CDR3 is TGTGCCAGCAGCCCCTATCCGGGCGGGGACAGGGGCTCTTTAGGGCAGTACTTC.

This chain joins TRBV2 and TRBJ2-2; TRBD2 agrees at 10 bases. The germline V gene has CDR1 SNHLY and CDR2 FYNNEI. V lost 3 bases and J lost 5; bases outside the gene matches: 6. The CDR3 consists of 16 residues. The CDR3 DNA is TGTGCCAGCAGTGATACAGCGGGAGGGGGTACCGGGGAGCTGTTTTTT. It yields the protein CASSDTAGGGTGELFF.

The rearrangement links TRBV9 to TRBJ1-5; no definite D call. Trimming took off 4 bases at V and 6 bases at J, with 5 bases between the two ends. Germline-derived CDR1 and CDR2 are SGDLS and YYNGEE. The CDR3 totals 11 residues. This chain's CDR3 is CASSSRQPQHF. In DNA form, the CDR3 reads TGTGCCAGCAGCTCCCGTCAGCCCCAGCATTTT.

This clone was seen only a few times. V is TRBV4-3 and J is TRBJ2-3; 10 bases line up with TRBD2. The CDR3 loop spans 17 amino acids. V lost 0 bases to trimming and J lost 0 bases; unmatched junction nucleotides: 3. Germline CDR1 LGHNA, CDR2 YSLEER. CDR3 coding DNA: TGCGCCAGCAGCCAAGATATAGCGGGGGGCAGCACAGATACGCAGTATTTT. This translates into CASSQDIAGGSTDTQYF.

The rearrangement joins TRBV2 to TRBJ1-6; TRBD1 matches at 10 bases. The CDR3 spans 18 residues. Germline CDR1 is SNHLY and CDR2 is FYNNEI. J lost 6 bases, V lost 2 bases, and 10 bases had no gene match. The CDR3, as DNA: TGTGCCAGCAGTGAACCGGGACAGGGGCGGGAATTTAATTCACCCCTCCACTTT. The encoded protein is CASSEPGQGREFNSPLHF.

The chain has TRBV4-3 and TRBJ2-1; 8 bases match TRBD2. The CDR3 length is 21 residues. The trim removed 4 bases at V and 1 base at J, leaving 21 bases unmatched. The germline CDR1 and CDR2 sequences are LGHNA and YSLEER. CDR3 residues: CASSLKAVAGGPTTSYNEQFF. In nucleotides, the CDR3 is TGCGCCAGCAGCCTCAAGGCCGTGGCGGGAGGTCCAACTACTTCCTACAATGAGCAGTTCTTC.

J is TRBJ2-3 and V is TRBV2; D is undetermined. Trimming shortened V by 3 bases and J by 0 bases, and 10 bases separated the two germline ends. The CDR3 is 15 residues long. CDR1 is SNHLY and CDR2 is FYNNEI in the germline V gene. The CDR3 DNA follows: TGTGCCAGCAGTGATAGTCTCACTAGCACAGATACGCAGTATTTT. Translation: CASSDSLTSTDTQYF.

CDR3 region: CASSPRQGKETQYF. The CDR3 DNA sequence: TGTGCCAGCTCACCGAGACAGGGGAAAGAGACCCAGTACTTC. The J gene is TRBJ2-5, the V gene TRBV18; 8 bases agree with TRBD1. Germline V gene sequence: CDR1 KGHSH, CDR2 LQKENI. The CDR3 runs to 14 residues. Trimming at V came to 3 bases and at J to 3 bases, leaving 3 bases not matched to a gene.

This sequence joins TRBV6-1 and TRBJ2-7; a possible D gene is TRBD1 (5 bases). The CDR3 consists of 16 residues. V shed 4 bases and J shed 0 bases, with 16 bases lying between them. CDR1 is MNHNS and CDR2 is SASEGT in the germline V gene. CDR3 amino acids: CASSGKGRATSYEQYF. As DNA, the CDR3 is TGTGCCAGCAGTGGCAAGGGCAGGGCTACCTCCTACGAGCAGTACTTC.

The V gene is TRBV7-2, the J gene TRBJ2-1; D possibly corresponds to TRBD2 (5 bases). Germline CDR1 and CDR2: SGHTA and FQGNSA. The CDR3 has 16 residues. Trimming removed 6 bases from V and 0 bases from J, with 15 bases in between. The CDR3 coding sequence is TGTGCCAGCAGTCACGGCCGGGGAGCCTCCTACAATGAGCAGTTCTTC. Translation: CASSHGRGASYNEQFF. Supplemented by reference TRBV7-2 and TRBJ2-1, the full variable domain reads GAGVSQSPSNKVTEKGKDVELRCDPISGHTALYWYRQSLGQGLEFLIYFQGNSAPDKSGLPSDRFSAERTGGSVSTLTIQRTQQEDSAVYLCASSHGRGASYNEQFFGPGTRLTVL.

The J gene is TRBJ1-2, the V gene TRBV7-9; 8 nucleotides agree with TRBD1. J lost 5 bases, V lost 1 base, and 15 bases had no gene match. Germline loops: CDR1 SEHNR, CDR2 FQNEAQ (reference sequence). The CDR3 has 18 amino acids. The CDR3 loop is CASSLGTDRGRYTYGYTF. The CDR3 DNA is TGTGCCAGCAGCTTAGGAACAGACAGGGGCCGATATACTTATGGCTACACCTTC.

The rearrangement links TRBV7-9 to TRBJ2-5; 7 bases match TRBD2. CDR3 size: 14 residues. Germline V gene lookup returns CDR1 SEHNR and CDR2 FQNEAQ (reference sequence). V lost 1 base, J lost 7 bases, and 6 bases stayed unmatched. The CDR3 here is CASSLEWRERTQYF. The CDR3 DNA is TGTGCCAGCAGCTTAGAGTGGCGGGAGAGGACCCAGTACTTC.

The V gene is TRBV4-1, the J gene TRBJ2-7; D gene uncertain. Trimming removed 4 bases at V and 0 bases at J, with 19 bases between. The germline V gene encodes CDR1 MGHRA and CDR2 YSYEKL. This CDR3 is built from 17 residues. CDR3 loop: CASSPPLGGRSSYEQYF. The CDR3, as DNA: TGCGCCAGCAGCCCCCCCCTGGGTGGGCGTAGCTCCTACGAGCAGTACTTC.

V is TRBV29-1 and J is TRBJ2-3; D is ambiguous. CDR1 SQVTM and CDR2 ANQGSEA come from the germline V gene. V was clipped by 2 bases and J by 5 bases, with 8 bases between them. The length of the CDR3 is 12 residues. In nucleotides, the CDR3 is TGCAGCGTTGAACGTGCCAGAGATACGCAGTATTTT. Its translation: CSVERARDTQYF.

The CDR3 bases are TGTGCCATCAGGGCCCTTCCTAGCTCCTACGAGCAGTACTTC. Its protein is CAIRALPSSYEQYF. The rearrangement joins TRBV10-3 to TRBJ2-7; no clear D gene. V shed 6 bases and J shed 0 bases, with 12 bases lying between them. CDR1 and CDR2 from the germline V gene are ENHRY and SYGVKD. The CDR3 loop spans 14 amino acids.

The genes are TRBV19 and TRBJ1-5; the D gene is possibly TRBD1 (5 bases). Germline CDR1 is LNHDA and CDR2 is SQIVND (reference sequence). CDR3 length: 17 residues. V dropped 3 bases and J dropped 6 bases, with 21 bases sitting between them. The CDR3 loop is CASSIHKIHAGGQPQHF. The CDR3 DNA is TGTGCCAGTAGTATCCATAAAATTCACGCGGGGGGTCAGCCCCAGCATTTT.

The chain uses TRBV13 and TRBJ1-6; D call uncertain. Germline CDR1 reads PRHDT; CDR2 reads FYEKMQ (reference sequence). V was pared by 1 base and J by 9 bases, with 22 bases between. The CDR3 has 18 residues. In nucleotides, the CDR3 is TGTGCCAGCAGCTTAGTAACAAAGGGCGCGGGGTGTCGTTCACCCCTCCACTTT. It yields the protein CASSLVTKGAGCRSPLHF.

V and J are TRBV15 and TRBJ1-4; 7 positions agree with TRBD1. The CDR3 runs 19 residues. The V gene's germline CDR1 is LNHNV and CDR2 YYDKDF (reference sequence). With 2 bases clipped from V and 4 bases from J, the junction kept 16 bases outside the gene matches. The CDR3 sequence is CATSRPRQGKVGGNEKLFF. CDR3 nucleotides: TGTGCCACCAGCAGACCTAGACAGGGAAAGGTTGGAGGTAATGAAAAACTGTTTTTT. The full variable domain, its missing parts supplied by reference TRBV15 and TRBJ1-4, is DAMVIQNPRYQVTQFGKPVTLSCSQTLNHNVMYWYQQKSSQAPKLLFHYYDKDFNNEADTPDNFQSRRPNTSFCFLDIRSPGLGDTAMYLCATSRPRQGKVGGNEKLFFGSGTQLSVL.

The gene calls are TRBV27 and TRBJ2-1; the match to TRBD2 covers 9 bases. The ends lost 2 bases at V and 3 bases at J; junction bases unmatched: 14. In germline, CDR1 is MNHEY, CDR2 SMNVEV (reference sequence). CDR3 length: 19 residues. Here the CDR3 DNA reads TGTGCCAGCAGTTTAAAGGTAGCGGGGGCACGATCGGTCTACAATGAGCAGTTCTTC. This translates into CASSLKVAGARSVYNEQFF.

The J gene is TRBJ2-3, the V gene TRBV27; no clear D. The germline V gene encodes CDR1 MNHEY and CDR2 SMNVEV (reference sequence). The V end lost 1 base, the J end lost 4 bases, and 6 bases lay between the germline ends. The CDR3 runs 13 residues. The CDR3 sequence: CASSLYSPDTQYF. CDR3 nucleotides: TGTGCCAGCAGTTTATACAGCCCAGATACGCAGTATTTT.

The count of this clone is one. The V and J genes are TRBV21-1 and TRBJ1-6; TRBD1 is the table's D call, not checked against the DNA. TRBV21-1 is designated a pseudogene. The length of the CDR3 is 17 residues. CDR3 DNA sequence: TGTGCCAGCAGCACCCGACAGGTACCCTTTCTTAATTCACCCCTCCACTTT. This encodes CASSTRQVPFLNSPLHF.

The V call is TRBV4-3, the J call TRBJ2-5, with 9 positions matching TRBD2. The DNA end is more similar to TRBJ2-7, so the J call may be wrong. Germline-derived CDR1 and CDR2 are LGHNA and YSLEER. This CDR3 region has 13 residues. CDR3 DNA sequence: TGCGCCACCAATAGCGGGAGTCTTTACGAGCAGTACTTC. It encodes CATNSGSLYEQYF.

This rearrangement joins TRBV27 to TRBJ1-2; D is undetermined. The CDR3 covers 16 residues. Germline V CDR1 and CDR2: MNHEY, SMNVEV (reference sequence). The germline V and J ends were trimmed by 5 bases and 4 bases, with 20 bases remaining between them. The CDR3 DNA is TGTGCCAGCAGTCACTGGGGAGGAGAGTTCTCCTATGGCTACACCTTC. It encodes CASSHWGGEFSYGYTF.